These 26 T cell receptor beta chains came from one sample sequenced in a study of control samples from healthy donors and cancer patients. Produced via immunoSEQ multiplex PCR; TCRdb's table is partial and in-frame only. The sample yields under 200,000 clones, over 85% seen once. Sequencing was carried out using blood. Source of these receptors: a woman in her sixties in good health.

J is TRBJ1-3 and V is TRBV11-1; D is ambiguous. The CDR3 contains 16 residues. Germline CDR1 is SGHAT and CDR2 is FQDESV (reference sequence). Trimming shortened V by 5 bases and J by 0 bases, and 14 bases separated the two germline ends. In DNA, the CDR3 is TGTGCCAGCAGCGGCGCCCGACCCAGCTCTGGAAACACCATATATTTT. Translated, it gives CASSGARPSSGNTIYF.

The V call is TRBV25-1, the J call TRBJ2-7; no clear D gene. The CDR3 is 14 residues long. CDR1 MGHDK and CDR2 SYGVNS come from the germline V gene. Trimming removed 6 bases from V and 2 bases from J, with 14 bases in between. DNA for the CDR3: TGTGCCAGCAGGCAAGACTCGGCCCCCTACGAGCAGTACTTC. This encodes CASRQDSAPYEQYF.

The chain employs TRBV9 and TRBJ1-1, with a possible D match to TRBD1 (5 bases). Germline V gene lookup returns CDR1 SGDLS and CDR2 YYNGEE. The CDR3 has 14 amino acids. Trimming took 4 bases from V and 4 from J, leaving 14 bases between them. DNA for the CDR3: TGTGCCAGCAGCATCGGAGGGACTCGCACTGAAGCTTTCTTT. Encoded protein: CASSIGGTRTEAFF. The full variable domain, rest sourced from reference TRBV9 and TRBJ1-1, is DSGVTQTPKHLITATGQRVTLRCSPRSGDLSVYWYQQSLDQGLQFLIQYYNGEERAKGNILERFSAQQFPDLHSELNLSSLELGDSALYFCASSIGGTRTEAFFGQGTRLTVV.

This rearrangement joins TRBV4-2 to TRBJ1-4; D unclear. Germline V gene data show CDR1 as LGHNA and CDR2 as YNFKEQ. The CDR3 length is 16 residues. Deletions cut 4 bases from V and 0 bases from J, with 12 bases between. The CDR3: CASSPLGGTTNEKLFF. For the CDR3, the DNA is TGTGCCAGCAGCCCCCTTGGAGGTACAACTAATGAAAAACTGTTTTTT.

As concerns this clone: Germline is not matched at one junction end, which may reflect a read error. The CDR3 nucleotides are TGCAGCGTTGAAGATAGGTCGGGACAGATACTCTACGAGCGGTACTTC. Residues: CSVEDRSGQILYERYF. The genes are TRBV29-1 and TRBJ2-7; 7 positions agree with TRBD1. CDR3 length equals 16 residues. Germline V gives CDR1 SQVTM, CDR2 ANQGSEA.

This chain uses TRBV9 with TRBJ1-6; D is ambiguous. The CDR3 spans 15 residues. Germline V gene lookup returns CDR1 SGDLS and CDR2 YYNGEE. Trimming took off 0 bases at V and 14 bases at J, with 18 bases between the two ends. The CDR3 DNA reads TGTGCCAGCAGCGTAGCCCCTAGAGACCGCGGCACCCTCCACTTT. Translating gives CASSVAPRDRGTLHF.

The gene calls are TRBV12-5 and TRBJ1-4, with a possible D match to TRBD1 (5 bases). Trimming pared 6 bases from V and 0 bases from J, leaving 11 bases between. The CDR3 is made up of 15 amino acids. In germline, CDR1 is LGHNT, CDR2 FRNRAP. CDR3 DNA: TGTGCTAGTGGCCCTGGACATTCAACTAATGAAAAACTGTTTTTT. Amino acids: CASGPGHSTNEKLFF.

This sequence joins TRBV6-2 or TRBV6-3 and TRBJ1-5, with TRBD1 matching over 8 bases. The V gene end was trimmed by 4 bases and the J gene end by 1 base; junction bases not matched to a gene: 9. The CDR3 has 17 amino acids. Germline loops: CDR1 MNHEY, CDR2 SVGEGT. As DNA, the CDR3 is TGTGCCAGCAGTTCCTACGACAGGGGTCTGAGCAATCAGCCCCAGCATTTT. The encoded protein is CASSSYDRGLSNQPQHF.

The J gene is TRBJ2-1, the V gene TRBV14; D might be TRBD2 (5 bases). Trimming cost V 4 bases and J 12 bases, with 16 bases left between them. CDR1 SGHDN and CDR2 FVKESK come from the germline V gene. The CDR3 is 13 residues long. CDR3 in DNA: TGTGCCAGCAGCCCGGCACGGAGCGGAGGGCAGTTCTTC. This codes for CASSPARSGGQFF.

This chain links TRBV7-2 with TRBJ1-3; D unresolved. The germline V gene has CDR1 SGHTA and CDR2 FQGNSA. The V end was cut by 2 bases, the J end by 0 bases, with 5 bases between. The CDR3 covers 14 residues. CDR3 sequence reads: CASSLSSSGNTIYF. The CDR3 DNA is TGTGCCAGCAGCTTATCGAGCTCTGGAAACACCATATATTTT.

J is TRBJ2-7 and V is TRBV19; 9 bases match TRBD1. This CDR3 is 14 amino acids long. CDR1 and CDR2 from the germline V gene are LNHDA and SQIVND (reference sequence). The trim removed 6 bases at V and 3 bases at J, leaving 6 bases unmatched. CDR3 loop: CASSPGQGLYEQYF. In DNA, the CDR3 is TGTGCCAGTAGCCCGGGACAGGGCCTCTACGAGCAGTACTTC.

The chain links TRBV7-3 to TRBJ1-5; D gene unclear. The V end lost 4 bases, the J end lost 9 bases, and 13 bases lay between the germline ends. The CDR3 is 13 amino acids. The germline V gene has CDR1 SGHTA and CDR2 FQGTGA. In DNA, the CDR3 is TGTGCCAGCAGCTCAAGCGCGGTGGCGCCCCAGCATTTT. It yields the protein CASSSSAVAPQHF.

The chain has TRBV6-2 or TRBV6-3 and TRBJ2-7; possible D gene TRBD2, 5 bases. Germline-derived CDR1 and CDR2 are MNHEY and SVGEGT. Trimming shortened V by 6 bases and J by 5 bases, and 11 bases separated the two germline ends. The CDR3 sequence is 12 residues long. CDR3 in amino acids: CASRPRGNEQYF. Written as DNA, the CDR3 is TGTGCCAGCAGACCTCGGGGAAACGAGCAGTACTTC.

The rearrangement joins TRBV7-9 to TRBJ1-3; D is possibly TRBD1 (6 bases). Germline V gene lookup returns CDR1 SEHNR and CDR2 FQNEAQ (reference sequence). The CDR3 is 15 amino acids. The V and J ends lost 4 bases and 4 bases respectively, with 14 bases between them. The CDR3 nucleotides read TGTGCCAGCAGCTCAAGACAGGTCAAGGGAAACACCATATATTTT. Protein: CASSSRQVKGNTIYF.

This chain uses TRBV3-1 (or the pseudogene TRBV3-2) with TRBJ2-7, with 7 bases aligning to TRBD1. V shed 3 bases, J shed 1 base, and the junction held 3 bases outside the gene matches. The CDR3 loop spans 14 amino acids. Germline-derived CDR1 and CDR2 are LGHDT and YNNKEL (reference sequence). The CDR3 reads CASSHPGQSYEQYF. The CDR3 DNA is TGTGCCAGCAGCCACCCGGGACAGTCCTACGAGCAGTACTTC.

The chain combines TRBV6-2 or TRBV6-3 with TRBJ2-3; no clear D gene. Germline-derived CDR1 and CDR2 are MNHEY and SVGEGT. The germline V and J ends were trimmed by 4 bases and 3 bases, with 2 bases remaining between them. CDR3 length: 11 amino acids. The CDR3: CASSWTDTQYF. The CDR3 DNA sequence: TGTGCCAGCAGTTGGACAGATACGCAGTATTTT.

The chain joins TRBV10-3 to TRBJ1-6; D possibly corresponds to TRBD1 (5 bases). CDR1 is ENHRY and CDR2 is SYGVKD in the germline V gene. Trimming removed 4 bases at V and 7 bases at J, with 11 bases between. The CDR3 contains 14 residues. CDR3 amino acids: CAISASGPNSPLHF. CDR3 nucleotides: TGTGCCATCAGTGCTTCAGGGCCAAATTCACCCCTCCACTTT.

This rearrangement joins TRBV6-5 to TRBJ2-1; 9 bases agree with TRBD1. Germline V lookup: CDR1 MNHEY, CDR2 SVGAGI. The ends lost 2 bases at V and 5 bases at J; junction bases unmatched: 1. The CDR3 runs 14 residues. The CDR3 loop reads CASSYGTGHNEQFF. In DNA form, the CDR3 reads TGTGCCAGCAGTTACGGGACAGGGCACAATGAGCAGTTCTTC.

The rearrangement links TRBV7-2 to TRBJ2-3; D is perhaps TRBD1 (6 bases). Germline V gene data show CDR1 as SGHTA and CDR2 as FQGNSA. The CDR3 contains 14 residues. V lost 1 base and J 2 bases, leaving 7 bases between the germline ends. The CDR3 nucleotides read TGTGCCAGCAGCTTAGGGGGGCCCACAGATACGCAGTATTTT. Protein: CASSLGGPTDTQYF.

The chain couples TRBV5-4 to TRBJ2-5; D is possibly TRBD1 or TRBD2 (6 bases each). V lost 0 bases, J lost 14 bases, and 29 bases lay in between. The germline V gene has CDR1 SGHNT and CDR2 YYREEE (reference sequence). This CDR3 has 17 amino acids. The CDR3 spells CASSLGGAGGFRGDPYF. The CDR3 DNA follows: TGTGCCAGCAGCTTGGGGGGGGCAGGCGGTTTTCGAGGGGACCCATACTTC.

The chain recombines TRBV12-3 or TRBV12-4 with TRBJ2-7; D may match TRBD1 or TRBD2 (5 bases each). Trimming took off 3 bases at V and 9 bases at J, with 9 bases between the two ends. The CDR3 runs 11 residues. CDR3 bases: TGTGCCAGCAGTTTGGGGGAGACGCAGTACTTC. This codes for CASSLGETQYF.

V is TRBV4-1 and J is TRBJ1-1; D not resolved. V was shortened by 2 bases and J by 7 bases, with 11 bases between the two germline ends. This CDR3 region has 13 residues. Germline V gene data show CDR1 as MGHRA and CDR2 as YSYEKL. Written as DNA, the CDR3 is TGCGCCAGCAGCCAACGGTCAGAAGGTGAAGCTTTCTTT. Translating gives CASSQRSEGEAFF.

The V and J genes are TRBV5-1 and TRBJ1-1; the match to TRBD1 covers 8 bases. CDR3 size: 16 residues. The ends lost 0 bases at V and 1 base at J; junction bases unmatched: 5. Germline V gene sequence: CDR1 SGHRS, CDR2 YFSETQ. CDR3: CASSLATGVKNTEAFF. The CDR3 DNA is TGCGCCAGCAGCTTGGCGACAGGGGTCAAGAACACTGAAGCTTTCTTT.

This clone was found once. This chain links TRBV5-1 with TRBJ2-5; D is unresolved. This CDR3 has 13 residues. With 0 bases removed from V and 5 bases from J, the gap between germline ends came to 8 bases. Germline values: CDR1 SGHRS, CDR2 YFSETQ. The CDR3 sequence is CASSLELLETQYF. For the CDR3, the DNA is TGCGCCAGCAGCTTGGAGTTATTGGAGACCCAGTACTTC.

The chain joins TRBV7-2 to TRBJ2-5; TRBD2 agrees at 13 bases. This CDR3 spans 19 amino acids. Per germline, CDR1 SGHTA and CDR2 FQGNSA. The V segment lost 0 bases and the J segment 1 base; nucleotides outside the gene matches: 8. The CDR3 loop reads CASSLAFTSGGAIQETQYF. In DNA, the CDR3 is TGTGCCAGCAGCTTAGCCTTCACTAGCGGGGGGGCTATCCAAGAGACCCAGTACTTC. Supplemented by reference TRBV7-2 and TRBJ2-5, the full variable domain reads GAGVSQSPSNKVTEKGKDVELRCDPISGHTALYWYRQSLGQGLEFLIYFQGNSAPDKSGLPSDRFSAERTGGSVSTLTIQRTQQEDSAVYLCASSLAFTSGGAIQETQYFGPGTRLLVL.

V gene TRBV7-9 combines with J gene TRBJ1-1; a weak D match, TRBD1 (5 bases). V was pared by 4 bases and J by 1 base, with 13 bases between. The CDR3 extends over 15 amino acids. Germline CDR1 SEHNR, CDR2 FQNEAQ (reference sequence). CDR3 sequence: CASSSAGYGNTEAFF. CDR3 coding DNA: TGTGCCAGCAGCTCGGCAGGGTATGGGAACACTGAAGCTTTCTTT.